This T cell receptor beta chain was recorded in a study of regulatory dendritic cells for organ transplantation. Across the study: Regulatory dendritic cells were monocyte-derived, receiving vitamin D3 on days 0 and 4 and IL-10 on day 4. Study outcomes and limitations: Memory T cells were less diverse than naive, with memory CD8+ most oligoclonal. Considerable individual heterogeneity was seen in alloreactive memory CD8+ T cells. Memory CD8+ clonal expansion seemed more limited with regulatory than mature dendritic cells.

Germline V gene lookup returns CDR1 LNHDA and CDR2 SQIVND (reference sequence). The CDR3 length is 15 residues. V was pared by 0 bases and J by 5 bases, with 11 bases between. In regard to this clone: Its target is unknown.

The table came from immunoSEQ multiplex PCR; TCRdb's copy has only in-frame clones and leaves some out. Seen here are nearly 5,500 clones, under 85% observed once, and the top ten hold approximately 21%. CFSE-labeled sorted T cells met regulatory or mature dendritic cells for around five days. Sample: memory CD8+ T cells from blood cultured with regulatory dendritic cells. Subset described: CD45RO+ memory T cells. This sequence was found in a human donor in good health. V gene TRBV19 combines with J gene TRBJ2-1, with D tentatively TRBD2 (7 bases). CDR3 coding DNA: TGTGCCAGTAGTATAGATGGGGGGGCCAACAATGAGCAGTTCTTC. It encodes CASSIDGGANNEQFF.